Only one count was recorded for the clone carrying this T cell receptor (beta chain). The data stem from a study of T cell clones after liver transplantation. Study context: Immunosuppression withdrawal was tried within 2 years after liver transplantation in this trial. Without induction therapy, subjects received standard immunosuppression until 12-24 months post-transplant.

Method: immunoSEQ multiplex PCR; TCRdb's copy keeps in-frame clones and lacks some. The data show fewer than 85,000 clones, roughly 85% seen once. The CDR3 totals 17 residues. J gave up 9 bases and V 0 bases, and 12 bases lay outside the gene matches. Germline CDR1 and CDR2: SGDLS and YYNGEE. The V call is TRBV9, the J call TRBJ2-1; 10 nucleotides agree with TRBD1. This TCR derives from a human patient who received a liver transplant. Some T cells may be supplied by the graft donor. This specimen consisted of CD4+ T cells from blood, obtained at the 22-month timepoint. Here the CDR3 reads CASSVGIAGQGWSEQFF. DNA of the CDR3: TGTGCCAGCAGCGTAGGGATTGCGGGACAGGGGTGGAGTGAGCAGTTCTTC.